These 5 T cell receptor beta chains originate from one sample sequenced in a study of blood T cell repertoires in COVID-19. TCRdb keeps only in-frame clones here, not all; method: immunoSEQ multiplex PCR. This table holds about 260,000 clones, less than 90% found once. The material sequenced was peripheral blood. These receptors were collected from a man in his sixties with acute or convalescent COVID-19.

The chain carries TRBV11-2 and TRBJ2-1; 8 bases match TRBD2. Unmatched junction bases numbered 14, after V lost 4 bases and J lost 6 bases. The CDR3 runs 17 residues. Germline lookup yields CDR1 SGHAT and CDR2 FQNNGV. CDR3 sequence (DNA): TGTGCCAGCAGCTCCACGAGAGGGACTAGAGGCGTCAATGAGCAGTTCTTC. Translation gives CASSSTRGTRGVNEQFF.

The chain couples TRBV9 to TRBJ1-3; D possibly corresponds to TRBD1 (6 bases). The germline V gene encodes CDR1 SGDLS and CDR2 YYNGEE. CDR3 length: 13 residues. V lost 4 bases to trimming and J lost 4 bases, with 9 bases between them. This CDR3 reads CASSPRGGNTIYF. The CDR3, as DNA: TGTGCCAGCAGCCCCAGGGGAGGAAACACCATATATTTT.

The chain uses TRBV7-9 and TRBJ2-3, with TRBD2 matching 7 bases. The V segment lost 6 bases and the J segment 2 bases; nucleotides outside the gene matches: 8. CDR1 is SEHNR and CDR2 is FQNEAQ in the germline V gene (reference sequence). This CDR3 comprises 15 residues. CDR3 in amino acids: CASRTTSSPTDTQYF. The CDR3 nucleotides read TGTGCCAGCAGGACGACTAGCAGCCCCACAGATACGCAGTATTTT. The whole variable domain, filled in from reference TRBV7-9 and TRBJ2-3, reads DTGVSQNPRHKITKRGQNVTFRCDPISEHNRLYWYRQTLGQGPEFLTYFQNEAQLEKSRLLSDRFSAERPKGSFSTLEIQRTEQGDSAMYLCASRTTSSPTDTQYFGPGTRLTVL.

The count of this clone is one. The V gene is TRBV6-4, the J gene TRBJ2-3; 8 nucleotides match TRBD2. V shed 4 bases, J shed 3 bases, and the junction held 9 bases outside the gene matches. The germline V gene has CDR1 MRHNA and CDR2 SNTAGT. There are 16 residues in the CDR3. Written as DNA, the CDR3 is TGTGCCAGCAGTGTTACCGGGACTAGGGAGACAGATACGCAGTATTTT. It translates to CASSVTGTRETDTQYF.

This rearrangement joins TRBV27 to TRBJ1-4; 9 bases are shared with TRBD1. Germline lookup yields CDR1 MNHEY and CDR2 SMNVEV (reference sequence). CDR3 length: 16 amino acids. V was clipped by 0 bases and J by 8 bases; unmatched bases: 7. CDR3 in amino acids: CASSLSPGTGKEKLFF. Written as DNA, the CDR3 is TGTGCCAGCAGTTTATCTCCCGGGACAGGGAAAGAAAAACTGTTTTTT.